This T cell receptor (beta chain) appears in the sequencing data of a study of T cell responses to AZD1222 COVID-19 vaccine. A note on this clone: The antigen is unknown.

Findings and caveats of the study: Recipients of two AZD1222 doses showed rising Spike-specific TCR breadth and depth.

This CDR3 is 13 amino acids long. J lost 5 bases, V lost 1 base, and 3 bases had no gene match. Germline V gives CDR1 SGHNT, CDR2 YYREEE (reference sequence). Measured with immunoSEQ multiplex PCR; TCRdb has only the in-frame clones, and not every one. The sample holds 110,000 to 150,000 clones, 90% to 95% seen once. The sequences come from peripheral blood, collected on day 0 of AZD1222 vaccination. The chain recombines TRBV5-4 with TRBJ2-7; 7 bases match TRBD2. The TCR was taken from an adult in good health. The CDR3 DNA follows: TGTGCCAGCAGCTTGAAGGGAGGGGACGAGCAGTACTTC. Translating gives CASSLKGGDEQYF.